Sequencing of this T cell receptor beta chain was carried out in a study of spatial heterogeneity in lung cancer. Study overall: Detected sequences consistently included more beta-chain ones than alpha-chain ones.

The CDR3 extends over 15 amino acids. V lost 1 base and J lost 0, with 12 bases in between. CDR1 and CDR2 (germline): DFQATT, SNEGSKA (reference sequence). The sample's time point: blood at routine non-recurrence follow-up after resection. Sequencing covered unsorted whole RNA taken from tumor, nontumor lung or frozen PBMC. TCRdb used MiXCR to reprocess the 5' RACE reads, holding one entry per CDR3 protein. Of under 150,000 distinct CDR3 sequences detected, roughly a tenth appear once; the ten largest clones hold approximately 25%. This clonotype was picked up a small number of times. The rearrangement uses TRBV20-1 and TRBJ1-1, with D perhaps matching TRBD1 (6 bases). This clonotype was sampled from a female donor with early-stage non-small cell lung cancer. The material was PBMCs, obtained at follow-up. CDR3 sequence: CSARGDRNMNTEAFF. As DNA, the CDR3 is TGCAGTGCTAGAGGAGACAGGAACATGAACACTGAAGCTTTCTTT.